This T cell receptor (beta chain) was found in a study of T cell repertoires in cytomegalovirus infection. TCRdb reprocessed the reads via MiXCR and lists one record per CDR3 protein. The table records around 450,000 distinct CDR3 sequences, approximately 33% of them present only once. With respect to this clonotype: The junction departs from germline at one end; a sequencing error may be responsible.

The sample was PBMCs. This TCR derives from a human donor in good health (CMV status not recorded). Some clones in this sample may be carry-over from other donors' samples.

The CDR3 DNA follows: TGTGCCAGTAGTCTATCCGGGACCCTTAGCAATCATCCCCAGCATTTT. Its translation: CASSLSGTLSNHPQHF. The chain couples TRBV19 to TRBJ1-5, with D tentatively TRBD1 (5 bases). The CDR3 sequence is 16 residues long. Per germline, CDR1 LNHDA and CDR2 SQIVND (reference sequence).